This T cell receptor (beta chain) was documented in a study of T cells in localized non-small cell lung cancer. The protocol was immunoSEQ multiplex PCR, while the TCRdb copy is restricted to in-frame clones and leaves out a portion. This table holds under 150,000 clones, 80% to 90% found once. V gave up 5 bases and J gave up 5 bases; unmatched junction bases: 5. The CDR3 consists of 13 residues. Germline CDR1 is SQVTM and CDR2 is ANQGSEA. The chain employs TRBV29-1 and TRBJ2-7, with TRBD1 matching 11 bases. The sequence came from a female donor over 55 with stage I lung adenocarcinoma. The specimen was peripheral blood, collected before any cancer treatment. In nucleotides, the CDR3 is TGCAGCGTTAAGGGACAGGGGGGCCACGAGCAGTACTTC. It translates to CSVKGQGGHEQYF.